One sample yielded the 21 T cell receptor beta chains listed below, sequenced in a study of breast tumors, draining lymph nodes, adjacent tissues. MiXCR, run by TCRdb on the multiplex PCR reads, gives a single entry per CDR3 protein. This table has more than 50,000 distinct CDR3 sequences, under 45% appearing once. The sequencing sample was made of breast tumor tissue. Receptors were obtained from a female donor with breast cancer. Some clones in this sample may be carry-over from other donors' samples.

This clonotype has ten or more counts. This chain joins TRBV6-1 and TRBJ1-6; the D is unclear. CDR3 length: 14 amino acids. Trimming took off 2 bases at V and 4 bases at J, with 6 bases between the two ends. Germline V gives CDR1 MNHNS, CDR2 SASEGT. The CDR3 DNA follows: TGTGCCAGCAGTGAAAACAGTTATAATTCACCCCTCCACTTT. Amino acid sequence: CASSENSYNSPLHF.

About this clonotype: A single base separates this from a much larger clone, so it may be a read error. This sequence joins TRBV28 and TRBJ2-6; no clear D gene. Germline V lookup: CDR1 MDHEN, CDR2 SYDVKM. The CDR3 spans 16 residues. The CDR3 region has the DNA TGTGCCAACAGTACCCACAGCAGCTCTGGGGCCAACGTCCTGACTTTC. The encoded protein is CANSTHSSSGANVLTF.

The count of this clonotype is one. Since a much larger clone is just one base distant, this may be a read error. This chain connects TRBV6-6 to TRBJ2-5, with D possibly matching TRBD1 (6 bases). Germline V gene sequence: CDR1 MNHNY, CDR2 SVGAGI (reference sequence). The CDR3 loop spans 12 amino acids. With 7 bases removed from V and 5 bases from J, the gap between germline ends came to 11 bases. The CDR3: CASKLGGETQYF. The CDR3 DNA sequence: TGTGCCAGCAAACTTGGGGGCGAGACCCAGTACTTC.

This clonotype was detected many times. A much more abundant neighbour one base away suggests this may be a read error. The rearrangement uses TRBV20-1 and TRBJ1-2; 7 positions agree with TRBD1. The CDR3 is made up of 17 amino acids. CDR1 and CDR2 (germline): DFQATT, SNEGSKA (reference sequence). The J segment lost 5 bases and the V segment lost 2 bases, leaving 17 bases of the junction unmatched. This CDR3 reads CSARLTGRDARLYGYTF. CDR3 nucleotides: TGCAGTGCTAGATTGACAGGGAGGGACGCTCGTCTTTATGGCTACACCTTC.

Ten or more counts support this clonotype. This chain links TRBV27 with TRBJ2-5; D unclear. This CDR3 spans 15 amino acids. V lost 0 bases and J 5 bases, leaving 13 bases between the germline ends. CDR1 MNHEY and CDR2 SMNVEV come from the germline V gene (reference sequence). CDR3 amino acids: CASSLSTAAVETQYF. CDR3 DNA sequence: TGTGCCAGCAGTTTATCGACGGCCGCTGTGGAGACCCAGTACTTC.

This clonotype showed up many times. CDR3 loop: CASSQDRGAQETQYF. Written as DNA, the CDR3 is TGTGCCAGCAGCCAGGACAGGGGGGCTCAAGAGACCCAGTACTTC. This sequence joins TRBV7-2 and TRBJ2-5; 10 bases agree with TRBD1. J gave up 2 bases and V 5 bases, and 5 bases lay outside the gene matches. The CDR3 runs 15 residues. The germline gives CDR1 SGHTA, CDR2 FQGNSA. The full variable domain, completed using reference TRBV7-2 and TRBJ2-5, is GAGVSQSPSNKVTEKGKDVELRCDPISGHTALYWYRQSLGQGLEFLIYFQGNSAPDKSGLPSDRFSAERTGGSVSTLTIQRTQQEDSAVYLCASSQDRGAQETQYFGPGTRLLVL.

This clonotype was seen only a few times. CDR3: CASRGEAGGLNEQFF. DNA for the CDR3: TGTGCCAGCAGAGGGGAGGCGGGAGGGCTCAATGAGCAGTTCTTC. The V gene is TRBV7-9, the J gene TRBJ2-1, with 9 nucleotides matching TRBD2. Per the germline V gene, CDR1 is SEHNR and CDR2 is FQNEAQ (reference sequence). The J segment lost 6 bases and the V segment lost 6 bases, leaving 9 bases of the junction unmatched. The CDR3 sequence is 15 residues long. The variable domain in full, completed from reference TRBV7-9 and TRBJ2-1, reads DTGVSQNPRHKITKRGQNVTFRCDPISEHNRLYWYRQTLGQGPEFLTYFQNEAQLEKSRLLSDRFSAERPKGSFSTLEIQRTEQGDSAMYLCASRGEAGGLNEQFFGPGTRLTVL.

A word on this clonotype: Possible read error: a much larger clone is one base away. V and J are TRBV5-6 and TRBJ2-4; D is uncertain. This CDR3 has 15 amino acids. The germline V gene encodes CDR1 SGHDT and CDR2 YYEEEE. Trimming removed 0 bases at V and 9 bases at J, with 16 bases between. The CDR3 nucleotides read TGTGCCAGCAGCTTGGGGCGGAATCGATTGAGCATTCAGTACTTC. This gives the protein CASSLGRNRLSIQYF.

The rearrangement joins TRBV2 to TRBJ2-2, with D perhaps assigned TRBD1 or TRBD2 (6 bases each). With 6 bases removed from V and 2 bases from J, the gap between germline ends came to 10 bases. This CDR3 region has 14 residues. CDR1 SNHLY and CDR2 FYNNEI come from the germline V gene. The CDR3 sequence: CASRKGGNTGELFF. CDR3 DNA sequence: TGTGCCAGCAGGAAGGGGGGAAACACCGGGGAGCTGTTTTTT.

V and J are TRBV29-1 and TRBJ2-7; perhaps TRBD1 as D (6 bases). Germline CDR1 and CDR2: SQVTM and ANQGSEA. CDR3 length equals 11 residues. Trimming pared 6 bases from V and 3 bases from J, leaving 9 bases between. In DNA form, the CDR3 reads TGCAGCGTGCGACAGGTCTACGAGCAGTACTTC. Its protein is CSVRQVYEQYF.

The chain has TRBV2 and TRBJ2-3; unclear D gene. The length of the CDR3 is 9 residues. Germline V CDR1 and CDR2: SNHLY, FYNNEI. Between the trimmed V and J ends, which lost 2 bases and 10 bases, there was a span of 1 base. The CDR3 bases are TGTGCCAGCAGTGAATCGCAGTATTTT. The encoded protein is CASSESQYF.

This clonotype showed up many times. V usage is TRBV28 and J usage is TRBJ2-1; no clear D gene. V lost 5 bases to trimming and J lost 8 bases, with 16 bases between them. Looked up from germline, CDR1 is MDHEN and CDR2 is SYDVKM. This CDR3 is 14 amino acids long. The DNA for the CDR3 is TGTGCCAGCAGTCCCTCCCCAGTCGGGTATGAGCAGTTCTTC. Translating gives CASSPSPVGYEQFF.

In this sample, this clonotype turned up many times. CDR3 region: CASSFAGGPSYEQYF. CDR3 DNA: TGTGCCAGCAGCTTTGCGGGAGGGCCATCCTACGAGCAGTACTTC. The genes are TRBV5-8 and TRBJ2-7, with TRBD2 matching 9 bases. This CDR3 is built from 15 residues. Losses at the gene ends were 2 bases for V and 1 base for J; bases not matched to a gene: 4. Germline loops: CDR1 SGHTS, CDR2 YDEGEE.

This clonotype was seen at least ten times. The V and J genes are TRBV2 and TRBJ1-2; TRBD1 matches at 9 bases. With V trimmed by 6 bases and J by 9 bases, 11 bases remained unmatched. The CDR3 spans 14 residues. Germline loops: CDR1 SNHLY, CDR2 FYNNEI. The CDR3 loop reads CASREGQGYGSYTF. In nucleotides, the CDR3 is TGTGCCAGCAGGGAGGGACAGGGATATGGGAGCTACACCTTC.

On this clonotype: At one end, the junction sequence differs from germline, possibly due to a read error. This CDR3 reads CASSAGLGNTEASF. The DNA of the CDR3 is TGTGCCAGCAGCGCCGGACTGGGGAACACTGAAGCTTCCTTT. This chain connects TRBV9 to TRBJ1-1; no clear D gene. The germline gives CDR1 SGDLS, CDR2 YYNGEE. The length of the CDR3 is 14 residues.

This clonotype showed up many times. This sequence joins TRBV3-1 and TRBJ1-2; possibly TRBD1 for D (6 bases). The germline gives CDR1 LGHDT, CDR2 YNNKEL (reference sequence). CDR3 length: 13 amino acids. V lost 4 bases and J lost 7, with 13 bases in between. In DNA form, the CDR3 reads TGTGCCAGCAGCCCCCGGGACACTGGTGGCTACACCTTC. Its protein is CASSPRDTGGYTF.

This chain connects TRBV6-5 to TRBJ2-1; 10 nucleotides line up with TRBD1. The CDR3 has 16 residues. Germline V gene lookup returns CDR1 MNHEY and CDR2 SVGAGI. J gave up 5 bases and V 0 bases, and 4 bases lay outside the gene matches. The CDR3 spells CASSYSGTGEDNEQFF. The CDR3 bases are TGTGCCAGCAGTTACTCCGGGACAGGGGAAGACAATGAGCAGTTCTTC.

The chain links TRBV9 to TRBJ2-7, with TRBD2 matching 12 bases. The CDR3 is made up of 15 amino acids. CDR1 and CDR2 from the germline V gene are SGDLS and YYNGEE. J was trimmed by 5 bases and V by 4 bases; bases with no gene match: 7. The CDR3 DNA reads as TGTGCCAGCAGCCCGACTAGCGGGAGCGTCCACGAGCAGTACTTC. This sequence encodes CASSPTSGSVHEQYF.

In this sample, this clonotype turned up many times. The rearrangement links TRBV5-1 to TRBJ2-3; unclear D gene. Germline V gene lookup returns CDR1 SGHRS and CDR2 YFSETQ. This CDR3 spans 16 amino acids. V lost 5 bases and J lost 2, with 18 bases in between. This CDR3 reads CASSGSATLSTDTQYF. The CDR3 nucleotides are TGCGCCAGCAGTGGATCCGCAACCTTATCCACAGATACGCAGTATTTT.

In regard to this clonotype: One junction end disagrees with the germline gene, perhaps due to a read error. The chain links TRBV20-1 to TRBJ2-4; TRBD2 matches 8 bases. This CDR3 has 14 amino acids. Germline CDR1 reads DFQATT; CDR2 reads SNEGSKA (reference sequence). CDR3 loop: CSARPAGGKTIQYF. The CDR3 DNA follows: TGCAGTGCTAGACCGGCGGGGGGAAAAACCATTCAGTACTTC.

This chain joins TRBV20-1 and TRBJ2-1; TRBD2 matches at 8 bases. This CDR3 contains 17 residues. CDR1 DFQATT and CDR2 SNEGSKA come from the germline V gene (reference sequence). Germline trimming cut 1 base from V and 0 bases from J; bases unmatched to any gene: 8. Here the CDR3 reads CSARVLAGFPSYNEQFF. CDR3 DNA sequence: TGCAGTGCTAGAGTGCTAGCGGGCTTCCCCTCCTACAATGAGCAGTTCTTC.